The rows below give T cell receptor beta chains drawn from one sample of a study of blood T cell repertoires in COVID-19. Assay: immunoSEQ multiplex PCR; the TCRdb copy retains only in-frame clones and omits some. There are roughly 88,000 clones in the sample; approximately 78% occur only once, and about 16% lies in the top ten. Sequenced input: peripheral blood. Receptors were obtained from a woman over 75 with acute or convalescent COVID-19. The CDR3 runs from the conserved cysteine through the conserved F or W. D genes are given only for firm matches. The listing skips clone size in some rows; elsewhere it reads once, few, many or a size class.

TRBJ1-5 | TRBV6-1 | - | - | TGTGCCAGCAGTGAATCGGGGGGTGGTCAGCCCCAGCATTTT | CASSESGGGQPQHF
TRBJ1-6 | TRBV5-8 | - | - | TGTGCCAGCAGCTTGTTGACAGATTATAATTCACCCCTCCACTTT | CASSLLTDYNSPLHF
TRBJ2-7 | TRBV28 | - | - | TGTGCCAGCAGCCCCTCCAAGGCAGGGGGGAACGAGCAGTACTTC | CASSPSKAGGNEQYF
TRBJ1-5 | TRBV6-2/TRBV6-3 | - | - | TGTGCCAGCAGTCCAGGGGACGATCAGCCCCAGCATTTT | CASSPGDDQPQHF
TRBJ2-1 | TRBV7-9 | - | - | TGTGCCAGCAGCTGGGAGAAAGGACTACCAGACAATGAGCAGTTCTTC | CASSWEKGLPDNEQFF
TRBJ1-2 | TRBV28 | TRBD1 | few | TGTGCCAGCAGACTGACAGGGTCCTTCTATGGCTACACCTTC | CASRLTGSFYGYTF
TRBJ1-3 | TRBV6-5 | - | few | TGTGCCAGCAGTTTTGGTCGGAGCTCTGGAAACACCATATATTTT | CASSFGRSSGNTIYF
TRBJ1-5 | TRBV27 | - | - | TGTGCCAGCACGGGCAGGGGCAATCAGCCCCAGCATTTT | CASTGRGNQPQHF
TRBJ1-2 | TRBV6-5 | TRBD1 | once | TGTGCCAGCACACTTAGGACAGGTCACTATGGCTACACCTTC | CASTLRTGHYGYTF
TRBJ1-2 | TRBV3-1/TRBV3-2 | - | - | TGTGCCAGCAGGGGAAGGGGAGGGTCGGCTGGCTACACCTTC | CASRGRGGSAGYTF
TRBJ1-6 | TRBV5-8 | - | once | TGTGCCAGCAGCGGGGGCGGACAGTTCAGCTCCTATAATTCACCCCTCCACTTT | CASSGGGQFSSYNSPLHF
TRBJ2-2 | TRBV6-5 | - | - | TGTGCCAGCAGGGGACACAGGGAGGGCACCGGGGAGCTGTTTTTT | CASRGHREGTGELFF
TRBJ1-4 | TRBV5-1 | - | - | TGCGCCAGCAGCCTTGACAGTAATGAAAAACTGTTTTTT | CASSLDSNEKLFF
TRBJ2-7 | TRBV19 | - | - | TGTACCAGTAGTATATCGTCAGGTCACTACGAGCAGTACTTC | CTSSISSGHYEQYF
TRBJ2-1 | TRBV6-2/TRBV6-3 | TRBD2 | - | TGTGCCAGCAGTCTCCGGGACTACTACAATGAGCAGTTCTTC | CASSLRDYYNEQFF
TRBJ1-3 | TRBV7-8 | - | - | TGTGCCAGCAGCTTAACTTCAGATGGGAGTCTCTCTGGAAACACCATATATTTT | CASSLTSDGSLSGNTIYF
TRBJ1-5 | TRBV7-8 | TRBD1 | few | TGTGCCAGCAGCTCCCAGGGACAGGGGGGTTCTTCGGCCCAGCATTTT | CASSSQGQGGSSAQHF
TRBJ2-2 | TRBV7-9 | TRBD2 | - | TGTGCCAGCAGCCCGCGGGGGGCCGGGGAGCTGTTTTTT | CASSPRGAGELFF
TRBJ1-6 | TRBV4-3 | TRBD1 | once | TGCGCCAGCAGCCATCGCGGGCGGGACAGGGGTTCACCCCTCCACTTT | CASSHRGRDRGSPLHF
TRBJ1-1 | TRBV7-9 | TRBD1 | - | TGTGCCAGCAGCTTAGGTGCAGGGGGCACTGAAGCTTTCTTT | CASSLGAGGTEAFF
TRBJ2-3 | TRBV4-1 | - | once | TGCGCCAGCAGCCAAGATTTCGCGAGGGATCCGAGCACAGATACGCAGTATTTT | CASSQDFARDPSTDTQYF
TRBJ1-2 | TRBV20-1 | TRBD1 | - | TGCAGTGCTAGGGGACAGGGGGTCCATATCTTC | CSARGQGVHIF
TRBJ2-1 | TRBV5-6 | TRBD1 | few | TGTGCCAGCAGCCCCGGGACAGGGAGGAACAATGAGCAGTTCTTC | CASSPGTGRNNEQFF
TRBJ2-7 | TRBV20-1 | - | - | TGCAGTGCTAGTCCCCTAGCTACCCACGAGCAGTACTTC | CSASPLATHEQYF
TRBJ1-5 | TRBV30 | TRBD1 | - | TGTGCCTGGGGACAGGGGAGTATCGATCAGCCCCAGCATTTT | CAWGQGSIDQPQHF
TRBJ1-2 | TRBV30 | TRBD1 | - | TGTGCCTGGAGTGTCCTTCGAGGGACAGCGGTGGTGAAGGGCTACACCTTC | CAWSVLRGTAVVKGYTF
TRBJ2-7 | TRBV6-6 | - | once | TGTGCCAGCACTAAGGCGCGACAGGTAATCGACGAGCAGTACTTC | CASTKARQVIDEQYF
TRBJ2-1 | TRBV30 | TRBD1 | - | TGTGCCTGGAGAACCGCCGGGACAGGGCACCTAAGGTCCTACAATGAGCAGTTCTTC | CAWRTAGTGHLRSYNEQFF
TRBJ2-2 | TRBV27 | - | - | TGTGCCAGCAGTTACTCCGGGACAAACACCGGGGAGCTGTTTTTT | CASSYSGTNTGELFF
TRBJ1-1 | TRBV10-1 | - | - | TGCGCCGACACACATGAAGCTTTCTTT | CADTHEAFF
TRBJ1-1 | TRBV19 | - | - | TGTGCCAGTAGTATAGATCCCCCGGGGACTGAAGCTTTCTTT | CASSIDPPGTEAFF
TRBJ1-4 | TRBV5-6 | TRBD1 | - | TGTGCCAGCAGCTTGGTAGTACAGGGGAATGAAAAACTGTTTTTT | CASSLVVQGNEKLFF
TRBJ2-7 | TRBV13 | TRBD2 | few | TGTGCCAGCAGCTTCGGCAGGACTAGCGGGGGCGACGAGCAGTACTTC | CASSFGRTSGGDEQYF
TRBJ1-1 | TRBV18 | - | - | TGTGCCAGCTCAACACGAGGGGGGGCCGACATGAACACTGAAGCTTTCTTT | CASSTRGGADMNTEAFF
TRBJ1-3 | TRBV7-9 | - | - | TGTGCCAGCAGTCTTAGTTGGAGCTCTGGAAACACCATATATTTT | CASSLSWSSGNTIYF
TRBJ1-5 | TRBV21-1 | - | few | TGTGCCAGCAGCAAAGTGATTCAGGGTTATAGCAATCAGCCCCAGCATTTT | CASSKVIQGYSNQPQHF
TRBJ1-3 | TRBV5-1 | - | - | TGCGCCAGCAGCCCGCCGACAGCCTCTGGAAACACCATATATTTT | CASSPPTASGNTIYF
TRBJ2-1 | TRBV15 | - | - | TGTGCCACCAGCAGAGAGATGGGGAGCTCCTACAATGAGCAGTTCTTC | CATSREMGSSYNEQFF
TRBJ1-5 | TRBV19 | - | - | TGTGCCAGTAGCTTAGGGGGGGGGCCTTGGCCCCAGCATTTT | CASSLGGGPWPQHF